This TCR beta chain was captured in a study of T cells in Graves' hyperthyroidism and ophthalmopathy. Study-level results: Ophthalmopathy was distinguished from stable hyperthyroidism by 13 V-J signatures.

Regions amplified from RNA transcripts were the TCR beta CDR3 regions. First-round RT-PCR targeting the TCR CDR3 was performed with the HTBI primer set. In TCRdb, the multiplex PCR reads were re-called with MiXCR into one record per CDR3 protein. Of 210,000 or so distinct CDR3 sequences in the sample, approximately 17% were seen once. The CDR3 is 15 amino acids. V gave up 3 bases and J gave up 4 bases, with 13 bases separating them. The germline V gene has CDR1 MRHNA and CDR2 SNTAGT. In its sample, this clonotype was seen a few times. Its antigen is not identified. A much larger clone is a single base away; this may be a read error. With a duration under 2 months, the hyperthyroidism was newly diagnosed in patients aged 18 to 65.

The sample taken for sequencing was blood. The receptor was derived from a man aged 50 to 59 with Graves' hyperthyroidism. This rearrangement joins TRBV6-4 to TRBJ2-1, with D perhaps matching TRBD2 (5 bases). The DNA of the CDR3 is TGTGCCAGCAGTGATGAGTCAGAGGGATACAATGAGCAGTTCTTC. Protein sequence: CASSDESEGYNEQFF.